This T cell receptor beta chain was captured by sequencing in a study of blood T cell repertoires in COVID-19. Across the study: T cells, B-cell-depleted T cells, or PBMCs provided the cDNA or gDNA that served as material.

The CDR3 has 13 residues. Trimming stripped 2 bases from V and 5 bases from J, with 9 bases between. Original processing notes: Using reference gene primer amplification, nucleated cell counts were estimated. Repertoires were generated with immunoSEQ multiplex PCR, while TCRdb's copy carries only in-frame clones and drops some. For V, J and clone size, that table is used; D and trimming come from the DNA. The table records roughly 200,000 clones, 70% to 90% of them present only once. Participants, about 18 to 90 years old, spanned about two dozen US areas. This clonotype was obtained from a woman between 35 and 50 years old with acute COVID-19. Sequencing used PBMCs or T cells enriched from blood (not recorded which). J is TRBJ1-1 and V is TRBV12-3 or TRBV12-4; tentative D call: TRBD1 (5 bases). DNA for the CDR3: TGTGCCAGCAGTTTACATCAGGGTACTGAAGCTTTCTTT. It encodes CASSLHQGTEAFF.